The 14 T cell receptor beta chains below come from one sample, sequenced in a study of cytomegalovirus exposure and HLA in healthy donors. The data were produced by immunoSEQ multiplex PCR, yet TCRdb's version contains in-frame clones alone and is incomplete. The sample lists approximately 280,000 clones, 88% occurring once. The sample consisted of PBMCs. The receptors here all came from a woman between 18 and 29 years old in good health and CMV-seronegative.

This clone was seen only once. This sequence joins TRBV21-1 and TRBJ2-7; the DNA was not compared with TRBD2, the D call given in the table. TRBV21-1 is labeled a pseudogene. The CDR3 has 14 amino acids. The DNA of the CDR3 is TGTGCCAGCAGAATCGATAGCGGATCCTACGAGCAGTACTTC. This codes for CASRIDSGSYEQYF.

This clone was observed at least ten times. The chain employs TRBV28 and TRBJ2-3; 10 positions agree with TRBD1. With V trimmed by 3 bases and J by 8 bases, 8 bases remained unmatched. CDR1 is MDHEN, CDR2 SYDVKM, per germline. The CDR3 runs 15 residues. The CDR3 region is CASSLGTGEVLTQYF. CDR3 sequence (DNA): TGTGCCAGCAGTTTGGGGACAGGGGAAGTACTTACGCAGTATTTT.

The chain combines TRBV4-3 with TRBJ2-6; D is unresolved. CDR3 length: 16 amino acids. Germline CDR1 LGHNA, CDR2 YSLEER. Trimming cost V 0 bases and J 1 base, with 7 bases left between them. CDR3 DNA sequence: TGCGCCAGCAGCCAAGACAGACTTTCTGGGGCCAACGTCCTGACTTTC. Amino acids: CASSQDRLSGANVLTF.

V usage is TRBV25-1 and J usage is TRBJ2-1, with D tentatively TRBD2 (7 bases). The germline V gene has CDR1 MGHDK and CDR2 SYGVNS. CDR3 length: 17 residues. V was clipped by 6 bases and J by 7 bases, with 25 bases between them. The CDR3 here is CASSYTEGEGHGNEQFF. The DNA for the CDR3 is TGTGCCAGCAGCTACACCGAGGGGGAGGGCCATGGGAATGAGCAGTTCTTC.

The rearrangement joins TRBV7-9 to TRBJ2-2; 12 bases fit TRBD2. The CDR3 consists of 16 residues. The V gene end was trimmed by 1 base and the J gene end by 7 bases; junction bases not matched to a gene: 4. CDR1 and CDR2 (germline): SEHNR, FQNEAQ (reference sequence). CDR3 amino acids: CASSLGTSGIGGELFF. The CDR3 nucleotides read TGTGCCAGCAGCTTAGGGACTAGCGGGATCGGCGGGGAGCTGTTTTTT.

The chain has TRBV7-2 and TRBJ2-7, with D possibly being TRBD2 (6 bases). The CDR3 is 14 amino acids. Germline V gene sequence: CDR1 SGHTA, CDR2 FQGNSA. With 5 bases removed from V and 2 bases from J, the gap between germline ends came to 13 bases. The chain's CDR3 is CASSETGVPYEQYF. CDR3 nucleotides: TGTGCCAGCAGCGAGACGGGAGTCCCCTACGAGCAGTACTTC. Drawing the rest from reference TRBV7-2 and TRBJ2-7, the complete variable domain is GAGVSQSPSNKVTEKGKDVELRCDPISGHTALYWYRQSLGQGLEFLIYFQGNSAPDKSGLPSDRFSAERTGGSVSTLTIQRTQQEDSAVYLCASSETGVPYEQYFGPGTRLTVT.

This clone was counted only a few times. V gene TRBV7-9 combines with J gene TRBJ2-2, with 13 bases lining up with TRBD2. CDR1 SEHNR and CDR2 FQNEAQ come from the germline V gene (reference sequence). With 9 bases clipped from V and 6 bases from J, the junction kept 4 bases outside the gene matches. This CDR3 spans 14 amino acids. CDR3 sequence reads: CASRLAGGAGELFF. In DNA, the CDR3 is TGTGCCAGTCGACTAGCGGGAGGTGCCGGGGAGCTGTTTTTT.

The V and J genes are TRBV9 and TRBJ2-1; TRBD2 agrees at 15 bases. CDR1 SGDLS and CDR2 YYNGEE come from the germline V gene. This CDR3 has 16 amino acids. V shed 0 bases and J 6 bases; nucleotides not matched to a gene: 1. The CDR3 here is CASSVGGLAGGNEQFF. The DNA of the CDR3 is TGTGCCAGCAGCGTAGGGGGACTAGCGGGGGGCAATGAGCAGTTCTTC.

In the case of this clone: Its ends do not fully match the called genes, so a read error is possible. This sample includes further DNA sequences coding for the same CDR3. V and J are TRBV2 and TRBJ2-7, with 12 nucleotides matching TRBD2. Germline V gives CDR1 SNHLY, CDR2 FYNNEI. The CDR3 spans 14 residues. This CDR3 reads CASTSTSGSYEQYF. The CDR3 DNA follows: TGTGCTAGCACCTCGACTAGCGGGAGCTACGAGCAGTACTTC.

The chain joins TRBV27 to TRBJ2-1; 8 bases agree with TRBD2. CDR1 and CDR2 from the germline V gene are MNHEY and SMNVEV (reference sequence). CDR3 length equals 14 residues. After removal of 2 bases from V and 9 bases from J, the junction contained 6 bases not matched to a gene. For the CDR3, the DNA is TGTGCCAGCAGTTTACGAGCGGGAGTAGGTGAGCAGTTCTTC. Its protein product is CASSLRAGVGEQFF.

The chain links TRBV27 to TRBJ2-1, with 7 bases that match TRBD2. The junction had 15 bases not matched to a gene; V was cut back by 5 bases and J by 2 bases. CDR3 size: 18 residues. The germline V gene encodes CDR1 MNHEY and CDR2 SMNVEV (reference sequence). CDR3 nucleotides: TGTGCCAGCAGTCCCGCTTTGTTTCTAGCGGTTACCTACAATGAGCAGTTCTTC. Translation gives CASSPALFLAVTYNEQFF.

The rearrangement links TRBV7-6 to TRBJ2-7; the match to TRBD1 covers 7 bases. There are 14 residues in the CDR3. Looked up from germline, CDR1 is SGHVS and CDR2 is FNYEAQ. V gave up 0 bases and J gave up 5 bases; unmatched junction bases: 4. The CDR3 loop reads CASSLAGGKDEQYF. Written as DNA, the CDR3 is TGTGCCAGCAGCTTAGCAGGGGGCAAGGACGAGCAGTACTTC.

Many counts were recorded for this clone. This rearrangement joins TRBV6-1 to TRBJ1-1, with 7 bases aligning to TRBD1. This CDR3 comprises 15 residues. CDR1 is MNHNS and CDR2 is SASEGT in the germline V gene. Unmatched junction bases numbered 7, after V lost 2 bases and J lost 4 bases. The CDR3: CASSENTGATTEAFF. The CDR3 DNA reads as TGTGCCAGCAGTGAAAATACAGGGGCGACCACTGAAGCTTTCTTT.

This clone has more than one count but fewer than ten. The rearrangement joins TRBV28 to TRBJ1-5; D is unclear. Germline lookup yields CDR1 MDHEN and CDR2 SYDVKM. The CDR3 spans 12 residues. The germline V and J ends were trimmed by 4 bases and 4 bases, with 5 bases remaining between them. CDR3 protein: CASSSDNQPQHF. The DNA of the CDR3 is TGTGCCAGCAGTTCAGATAATCAGCCCCAGCATTTT.